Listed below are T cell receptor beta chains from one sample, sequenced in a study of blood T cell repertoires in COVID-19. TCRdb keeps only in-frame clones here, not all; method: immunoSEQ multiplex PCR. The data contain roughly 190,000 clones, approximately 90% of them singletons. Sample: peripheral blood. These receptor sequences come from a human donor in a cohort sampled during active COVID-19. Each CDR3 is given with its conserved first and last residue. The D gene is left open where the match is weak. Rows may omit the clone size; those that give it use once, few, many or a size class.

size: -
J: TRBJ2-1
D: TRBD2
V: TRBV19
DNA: TGTGCCAGTAGTATAGCCCTAGCGGGTATCTACAATGAGCAGTTCTTC
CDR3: CASSIALAGIYNEQFF

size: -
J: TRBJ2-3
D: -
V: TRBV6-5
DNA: TGTGCCAGCAGTTACTCGTTCGTGCGAACAGATACGCAGTATTTT
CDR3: CASSYSFVRTDTQYF

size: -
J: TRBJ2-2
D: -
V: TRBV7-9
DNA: TGTGCCAGCAGTTTCTTGTCGGGGGTCGGGACCGGGGAGCTGTTTTTT
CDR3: CASSFLSGVGTGELFF

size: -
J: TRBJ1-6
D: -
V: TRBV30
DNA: TGTGCCTGGAGTGTACAGCTTTATAATTCACCCCTCCACTTT
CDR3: CAWSVQLYNSPLHF

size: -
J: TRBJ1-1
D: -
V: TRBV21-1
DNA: TGTGCCAGCTCTAAGGGGGTCAAGCGGAACACTGAAGCTTTCTTT
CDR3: CASSKGVKRNTEAFF

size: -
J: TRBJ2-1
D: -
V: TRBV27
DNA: TGTGCCAGCAGTTTACCCGGCTACAATGAGCAGTTCTTC
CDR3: CASSLPGYNEQFF

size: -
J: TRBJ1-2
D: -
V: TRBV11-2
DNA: TGTGCCAGCAGCCCGGGGATTAACTATGGCTACACCTTC
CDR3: CASSPGINYGYTF

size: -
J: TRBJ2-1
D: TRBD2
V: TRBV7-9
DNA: TGTGCCAGCAGCTTTAGCGGGAGGACCTCCTACAATGAGCAGTTCTTC
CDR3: CASSFSGRTSYNEQFF

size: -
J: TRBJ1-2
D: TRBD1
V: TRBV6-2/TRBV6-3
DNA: TGTGCCAGCAGCGGACAGGGGATTTCCTATGGCTACACCTTC
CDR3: CASSGQGISYGYTF

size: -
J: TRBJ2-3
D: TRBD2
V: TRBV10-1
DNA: TGCGCCAGCAGTGAGTCGTTAGCGGGGGGCACAGATACGCAGTATTTT
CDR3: CASSESLAGGTDTQYF

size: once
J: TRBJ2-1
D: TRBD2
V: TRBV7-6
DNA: TGTGCCAGCAGCTCAGGGACTAGCGTTTCCAATGAGCAGTTCTTC
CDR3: CASSSGTSVSNEQFF

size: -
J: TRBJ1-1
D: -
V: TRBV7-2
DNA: TGTGCCAGCAGCTTAGAGACAACTTTGAACACTGAAGCTTTCTTT
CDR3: CASSLETTLNTEAFF

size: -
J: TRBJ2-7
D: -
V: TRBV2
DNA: TGTGCCAGCAGTCTATTTCCTTCCTACGAGCAGTACTTC
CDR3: CASSLFPSYEQYF

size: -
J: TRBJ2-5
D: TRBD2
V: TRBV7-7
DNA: TGTGCCAGCAGCGGGGGACTAGCGGGAGTAGGAGAGACCCAGTACTTC
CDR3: CASSGGLAGVGETQYF

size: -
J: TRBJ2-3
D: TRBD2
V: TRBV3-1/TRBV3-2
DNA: TGTGCCAGCAGCTCTATAGCGGGAGTCGCAGATACGCAGTATTTT
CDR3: CASSSIAGVADTQYF

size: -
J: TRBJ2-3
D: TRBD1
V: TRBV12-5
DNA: TGTGCTAGTGGTACCCCTCCCTTGAGGGGGCGAATCGGCACAGATACGCAGTATTTT
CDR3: CASGTPPLRGRIGTDTQYF

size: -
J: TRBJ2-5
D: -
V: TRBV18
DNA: TGTGCCAGCTCACCACCTACAGGCGGGGGCCCTAAGACCCAGTACTTC
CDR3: CASSPPTGGGPKTQYF